This T cell receptor (beta chain) emerged from a study of T cell changes during pregnancy in multiple sclerosis. The CDR3 is 15 amino acids. Germline CDR1 reads MNHEY; CDR2 reads SVGAGI. Deletions cut 0 bases from V and 6 bases from J, with 14 bases between. The method was immunoSEQ multiplex PCR; TCRdb's version includes in-frame clones alone and lacks a portion of them. In the table there are around 100,000 clones, about nine tenths of which are singletons. Specimen: peripheral blood, collected in the second trimester of pregnancy. The sequence was obtained from a female donor in good health, enrolled as a control in a pregnancy study. V is TRBV6-5 and J is TRBJ1-1, with a weak D call TRBD1 (6 bases). The CDR3 loop reads CASSYSRGGWAEAFF. DNA of the CDR3: TGTGCCAGCAGTTACTCGAGGGGGGGCTGGGCTGAAGCTTTCTTT.